The text below deals with one T cell receptor (beta chain). The antigen is undetermined. This specimen belongs to a study of OX40 agonist ivuxolimab in advanced cancers. Study summary: The study reported partial responses in three patients: one hepatocellular carcinoma, two cutaneous melanoma.

The CDR3 is 14 residues long. Per germline, CDR1 SGHRS and CDR2 YFSETQ. Trimming at V came to 7 bases and at J to 7 bases, leaving 4 bases not matched to a gene. Data came from immunoSEQ multiplex PCR; TCRdb stores just in-frame clones and leaves some out. The repertoire consists of tens of thousands of clones, with around 70% occurring once and the leading ten covering around 18%. Study results and limitations: Averaging showed that CD8+ T cells had more expanded clones than CD4+ did.

The chain has TRBV5-1 and TRBJ2-1; 14 nucleotides agree with TRBD2. The material sequenced was CD4+ or CD8+ T cells sorted from blood, taken in a trial of the OX40 agonist ivuxolimab. This receptor was identified in an adult with an advanced solid tumor such as melanoma, head and neck, liver or kidney cancer. CDR3 DNA sequence: TGCGCCAGCCAAAGACTAGCGGGGGGGAATGAGCAGTTCTTC. Amino acid sequence: CASQRLAGGNEQFF.